The source of this T cell receptor beta chain is a study of PD-1 blockade in classical Hodgkin lymphoma. Turning to the study itself: Intravenous nivolumab at 3 mg/kg was given to patients every 2 weeks.

As for this clone: Its antigen is not known.

Study observations and caveats: Reports indicated that newly diagnosed patients had lower baseline TCR diversity than healthy donors did. The baseline diversity of complete responders showed similarity to that of newly diagnosed patients.

Time point noted: cycle 4 day 1 (C4D1), after 6 weeks of nivolumab. Every single patient, without exception, relapsed after autologous stem cell transplantation, and brentuximab vedotin exposure varied. The method was immunoSEQ multiplex PCR; TCRdb's version includes in-frame clones alone and lacks a portion of them. Seen here are over 80,000 clones, just under 80% observed once, and the top ten hold roughly 10%. This CDR3 is 15 amino acids long. Trimming took off 0 bases at V and 4 bases at J, with 11 bases between the two ends. In germline, CDR1 is MNHEY, CDR2 SVGAGI. Here the sequenced sample was peripheral blood mononuclear cells (PBMCs), taken before the fourth cycle of nivolumab. V is TRBV6-5 and J is TRBJ2-3; weak D call: TRBD1 (5 bases). This TCR was sampled from a human donor with classical Hodgkin lymphoma. The CDR3: CASSYSIQGPDTQYF. The CDR3 coding sequence is TGTGCCAGCAGTTACTCGATCCAGGGCCCAGATACGCAGTATTTT.